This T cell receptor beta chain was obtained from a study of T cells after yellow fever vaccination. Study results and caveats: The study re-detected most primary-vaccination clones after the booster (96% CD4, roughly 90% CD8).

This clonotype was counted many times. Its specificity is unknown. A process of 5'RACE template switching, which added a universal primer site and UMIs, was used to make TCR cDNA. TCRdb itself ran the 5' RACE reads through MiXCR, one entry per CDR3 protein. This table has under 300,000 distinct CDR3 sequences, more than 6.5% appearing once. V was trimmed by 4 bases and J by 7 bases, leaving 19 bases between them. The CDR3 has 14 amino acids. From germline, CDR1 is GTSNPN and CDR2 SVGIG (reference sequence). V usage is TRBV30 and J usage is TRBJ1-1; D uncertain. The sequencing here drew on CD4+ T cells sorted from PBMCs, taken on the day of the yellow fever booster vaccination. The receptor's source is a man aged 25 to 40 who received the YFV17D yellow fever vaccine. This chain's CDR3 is CAWTPSLRALEAFF. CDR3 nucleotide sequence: TGTGCCTGGACTCCAAGCCTACGGGCCCTTGAAGCTTTCTTT.